The entry below gives a single T cell receptor beta chain sequence along with its context. Its antigen is not known. Germline-derived CDR1 and CDR2 are SGHNT and YYREEE (reference sequence). This CDR3 region has 14 residues. V gave up 0 bases and J gave up 3 bases, with 9 bases separating them. Produced via immunoSEQ multiplex PCR; TCRdb's table is partial and in-frame only. The table lists about 180,000 clones, 90% to 95% of them singletons. The sample belongs to a study of T cell responses to AZD1222 COVID-19 vaccine. Study conclusions and caveats: Compared with day 0, the breadth and depth of the Spike-specific TCR repertoire rose significantly after two doses of AZD1222. Among those given AZD1222, only 6 or 7 were seropositive at baseline. Vaccine-associated CD4 TCRs ranged over spike, dominating at 160-218 and 743-854.

The chain is built from TRBV5-4 and TRBJ1-2, with no clear D. The starting material was peripheral blood, obtained 28 days after the second dose of the MenACWY control vaccine. This TCR came from an adult who received the MenACWY meningococcal vaccine as a control. The CDR3 loop reads CASSLGQDDYGYTF. The CDR3 bases are TGTGCCAGCAGCTTGGGTCAGGATGACTATGGCTACACCTTC.